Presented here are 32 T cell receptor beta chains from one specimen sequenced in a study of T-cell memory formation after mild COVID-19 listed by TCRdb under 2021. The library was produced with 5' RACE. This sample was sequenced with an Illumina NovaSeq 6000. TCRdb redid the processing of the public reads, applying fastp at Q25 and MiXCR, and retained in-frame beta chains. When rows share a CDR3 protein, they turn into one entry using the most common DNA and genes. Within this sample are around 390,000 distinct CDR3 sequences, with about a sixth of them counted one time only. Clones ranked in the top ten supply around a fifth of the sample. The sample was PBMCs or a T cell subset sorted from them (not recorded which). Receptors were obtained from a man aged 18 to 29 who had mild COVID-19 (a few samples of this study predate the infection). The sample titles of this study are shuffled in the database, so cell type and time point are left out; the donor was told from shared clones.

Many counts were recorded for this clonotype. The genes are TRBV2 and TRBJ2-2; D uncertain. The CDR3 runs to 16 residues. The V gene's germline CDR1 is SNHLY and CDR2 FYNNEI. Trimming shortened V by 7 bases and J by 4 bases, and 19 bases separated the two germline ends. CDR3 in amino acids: CASTPAVVLRTGELFF. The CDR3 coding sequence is TGTGCCAGCACCCCCGCGGTAGTCCTTCGCACCGGGGAGCTGTTTTTT.

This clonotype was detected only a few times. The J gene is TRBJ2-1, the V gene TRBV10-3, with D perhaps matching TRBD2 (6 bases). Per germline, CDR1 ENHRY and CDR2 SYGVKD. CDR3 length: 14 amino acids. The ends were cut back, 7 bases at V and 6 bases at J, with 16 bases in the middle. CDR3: CAIMEGRVSNEQFF. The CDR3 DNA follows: TGTGCCATCATGGAGGGCAGGGTAAGCAATGAGCAGTTCTTC.

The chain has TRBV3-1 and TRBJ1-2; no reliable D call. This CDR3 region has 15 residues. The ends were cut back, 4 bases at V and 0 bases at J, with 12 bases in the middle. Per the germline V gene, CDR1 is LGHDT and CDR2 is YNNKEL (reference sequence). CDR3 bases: TGTGCCAGCAGCCCACGGACGGAGCCTAACTATGGCTACACCTTC. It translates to CASSPRTEPNYGYTF.

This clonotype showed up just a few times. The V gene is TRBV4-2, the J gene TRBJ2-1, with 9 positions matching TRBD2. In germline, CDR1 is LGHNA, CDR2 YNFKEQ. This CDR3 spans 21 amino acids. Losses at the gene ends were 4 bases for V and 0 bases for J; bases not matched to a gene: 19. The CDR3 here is CASSPSGIGTSRQSSYNEQFF. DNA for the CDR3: TGTGCCAGCAGCCCAAGCGGAATCGGGACTAGCCGCCAGAGCTCCTACAATGAGCAGTTCTTC.

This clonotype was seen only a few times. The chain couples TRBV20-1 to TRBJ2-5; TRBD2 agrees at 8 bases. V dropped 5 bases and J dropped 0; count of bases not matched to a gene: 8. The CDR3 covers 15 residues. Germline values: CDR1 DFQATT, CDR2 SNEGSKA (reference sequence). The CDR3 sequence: CSALVAGSYQETQYF. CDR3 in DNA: TGCAGTGCTCTGGTAGCGGGGTCGTACCAAGAGACCCAGTACTTC.

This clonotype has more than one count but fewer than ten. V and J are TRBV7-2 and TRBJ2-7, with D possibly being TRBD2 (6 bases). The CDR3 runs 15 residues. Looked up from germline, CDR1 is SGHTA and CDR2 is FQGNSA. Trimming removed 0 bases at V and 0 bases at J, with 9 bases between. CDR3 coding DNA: TGTGCCAGCAGCTTAGCTCCGGGAGCCTCCTACGAGCAGTACGTC. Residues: CASSLAPGASYEQYV.

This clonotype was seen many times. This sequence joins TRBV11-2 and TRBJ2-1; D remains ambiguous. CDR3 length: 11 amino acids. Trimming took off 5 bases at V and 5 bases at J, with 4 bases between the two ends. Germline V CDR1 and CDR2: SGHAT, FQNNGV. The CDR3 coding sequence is TGTGCCAGCAGCCCGCACAATGAGCAGTTCTTC. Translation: CASSPHNEQFF. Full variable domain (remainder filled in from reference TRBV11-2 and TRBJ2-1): EAGVAQSPRYKIIEKRQSVAFWCNPISGHATLYWYQQILGQGPKLLIQFQNNGVVDDSQLPKDRFSAERLKGVDSTLKIQPAKLEDSAVYLCASSPHNEQFFGPGTRLTVL.

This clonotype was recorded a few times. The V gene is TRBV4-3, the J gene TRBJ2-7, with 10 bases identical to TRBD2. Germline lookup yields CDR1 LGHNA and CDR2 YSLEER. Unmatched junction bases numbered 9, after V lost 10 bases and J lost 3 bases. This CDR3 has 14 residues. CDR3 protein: CANTLAGWFYEQYV. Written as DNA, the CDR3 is TGCGCCAACACACTAGCGGGGTGGTTCTACGAGCAGTACGTC.

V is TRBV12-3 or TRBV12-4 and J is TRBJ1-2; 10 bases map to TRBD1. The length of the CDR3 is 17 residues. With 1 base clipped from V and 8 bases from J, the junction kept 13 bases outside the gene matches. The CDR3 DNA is TGTGCCAGCAGTTTAGTGGTCCCGACAGGGGGCGCGAGGGGCTACACCTTC. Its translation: CASSLVVPTGGARGYTF.

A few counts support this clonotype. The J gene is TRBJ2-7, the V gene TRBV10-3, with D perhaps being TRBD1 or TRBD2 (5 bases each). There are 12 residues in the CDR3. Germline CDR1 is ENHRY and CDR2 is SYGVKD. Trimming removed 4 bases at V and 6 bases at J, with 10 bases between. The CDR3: CAISVRGVEQYF. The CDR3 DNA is TGTGCCATCAGTGTGAGAGGGGTCGAGCAGTACTTC.

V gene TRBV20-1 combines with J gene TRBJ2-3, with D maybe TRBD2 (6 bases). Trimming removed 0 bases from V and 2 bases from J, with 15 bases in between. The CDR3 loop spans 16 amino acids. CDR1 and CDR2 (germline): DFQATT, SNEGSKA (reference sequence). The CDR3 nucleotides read TGCAGTGCTAGAGATCCCGCGGGAATTTACACAGATACGCAGTATTTT. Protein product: CSARDPAGIYTDTQYF.

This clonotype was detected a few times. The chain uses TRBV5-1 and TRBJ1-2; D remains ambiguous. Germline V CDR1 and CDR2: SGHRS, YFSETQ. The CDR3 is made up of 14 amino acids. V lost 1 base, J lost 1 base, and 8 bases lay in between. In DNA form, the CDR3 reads TGCGCCAGCAGCTTGTCCACCCGTAACTATGGCTACACCTTC. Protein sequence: CASSLSTRNYGYTF.

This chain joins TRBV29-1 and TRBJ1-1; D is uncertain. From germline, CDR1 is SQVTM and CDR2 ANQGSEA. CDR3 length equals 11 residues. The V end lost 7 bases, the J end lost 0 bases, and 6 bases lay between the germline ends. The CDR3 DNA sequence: TGCAGCGGTACAGTGAACACTGAAGCTTTCTTT. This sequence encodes CSGTVNTEAFF.

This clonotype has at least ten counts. The CDR3 region is CASSLDYEQYF. DNA for the CDR3: TGTGCCAGCAGCCTCGACTACGAGCAGTACTTC. The chain uses TRBV12-3 or TRBV12-4 and TRBJ2-7; no clear D gene. V was trimmed by 6 bases and J by 3 bases, leaving 6 bases between them. There are 11 residues in the CDR3.

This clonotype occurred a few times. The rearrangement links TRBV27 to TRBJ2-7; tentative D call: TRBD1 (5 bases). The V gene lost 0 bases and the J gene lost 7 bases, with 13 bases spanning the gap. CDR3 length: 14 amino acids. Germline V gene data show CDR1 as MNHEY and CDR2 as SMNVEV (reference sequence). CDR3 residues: CASSLSPRAKEQYV. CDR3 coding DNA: TGTGCCAGCAGTTTATCGCCCAGGGCTAAAGAGCAGTACGTC.

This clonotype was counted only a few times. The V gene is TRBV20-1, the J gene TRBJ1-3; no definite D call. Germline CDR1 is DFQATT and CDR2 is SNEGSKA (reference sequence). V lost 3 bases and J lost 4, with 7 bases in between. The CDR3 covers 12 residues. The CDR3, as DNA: TGCAGTGCTAGTAACTCCGGAAACACCATATATTTT. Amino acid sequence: CSASNSGNTIYF.

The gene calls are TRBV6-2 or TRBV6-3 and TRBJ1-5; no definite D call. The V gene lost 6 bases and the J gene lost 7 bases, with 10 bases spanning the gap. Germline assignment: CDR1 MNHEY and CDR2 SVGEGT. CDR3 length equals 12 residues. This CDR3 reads CASRLGVQPQHF. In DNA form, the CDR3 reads TGTGCCAGCAGGTTGGGAGTGCAGCCCCAGCATTTT.

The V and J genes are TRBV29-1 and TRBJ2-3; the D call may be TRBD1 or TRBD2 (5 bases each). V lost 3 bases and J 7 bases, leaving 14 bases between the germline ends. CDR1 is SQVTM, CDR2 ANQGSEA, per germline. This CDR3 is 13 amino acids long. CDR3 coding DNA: TGCAGCGTTGAGGGGACCGGACCCTATACGCAGTATTTT. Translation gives CSVEGTGPYTQYF.

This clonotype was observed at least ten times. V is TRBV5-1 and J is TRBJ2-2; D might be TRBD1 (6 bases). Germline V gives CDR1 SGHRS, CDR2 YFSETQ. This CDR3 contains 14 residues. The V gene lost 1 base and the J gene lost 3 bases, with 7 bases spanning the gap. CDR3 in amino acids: CASSLTGYTGELFF. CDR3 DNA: TGCGCCAGCAGCTTGACAGGGTACACCGGGGAGCTGTTTTTT.

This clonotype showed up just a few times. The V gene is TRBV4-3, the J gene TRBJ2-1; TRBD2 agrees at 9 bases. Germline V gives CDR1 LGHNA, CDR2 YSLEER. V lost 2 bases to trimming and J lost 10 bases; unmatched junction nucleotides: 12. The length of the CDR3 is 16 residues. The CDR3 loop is CASSQSSGAPSREQFF. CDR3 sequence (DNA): TGCGCCAGCAGCCAATCTAGCGGGGCCCCTTCCAGGGAGCAGTTCTTC.

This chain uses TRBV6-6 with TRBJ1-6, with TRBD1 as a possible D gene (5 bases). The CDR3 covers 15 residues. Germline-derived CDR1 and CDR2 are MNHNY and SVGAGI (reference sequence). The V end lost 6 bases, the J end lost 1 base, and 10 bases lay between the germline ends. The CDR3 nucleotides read TGTGCCAGCAGAACAGACAGTTCCTATAATTCACCCCTCCACTTT. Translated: CASRTDSSYNSPLHF.

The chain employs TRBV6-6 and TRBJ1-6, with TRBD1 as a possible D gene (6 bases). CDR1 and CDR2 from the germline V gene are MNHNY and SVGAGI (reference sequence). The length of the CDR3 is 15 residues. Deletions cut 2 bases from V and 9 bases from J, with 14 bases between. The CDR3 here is CASSYLAQGRSPLHF. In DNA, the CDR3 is TGTGCCAGCAGTTACCTAGCACAGGGACGTTCACCCCTCCACTTT.

This chain's CDR3 is CSARPGSYNSPLHF. The CDR3 nucleotides are TGCAGTGCTAGACCAGGGTCCTATAATTCACCCCTCCACTTT. The rearrangement links TRBV20-1 to TRBJ1-6, with D perhaps TRBD1 (5 bases). The CDR3 loop spans 14 amino acids. V lost 2 bases, J lost 1 base, and 6 bases lay in between. Germline assignment: CDR1 DFQATT and CDR2 SNEGSKA (reference sequence).

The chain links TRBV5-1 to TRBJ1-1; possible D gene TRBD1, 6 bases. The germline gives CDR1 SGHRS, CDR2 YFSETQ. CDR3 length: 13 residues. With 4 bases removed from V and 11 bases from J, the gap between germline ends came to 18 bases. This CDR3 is CASSLETGPRAFF. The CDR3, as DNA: TGCGCCAGCAGCCTAGAGACAGGTCCGCGGGCTTTCTTT. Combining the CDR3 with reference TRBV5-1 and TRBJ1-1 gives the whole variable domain KAGVTQTPRYLIKTRGQQVTLSCSPISGHRSVSWYQQTPGQGLQFLFEYFSETQRNKGNFPGRFSGRQFSNSRSEMNVSTLELGDSALYLCASSLETGPRAFFGQGTRLTVV.

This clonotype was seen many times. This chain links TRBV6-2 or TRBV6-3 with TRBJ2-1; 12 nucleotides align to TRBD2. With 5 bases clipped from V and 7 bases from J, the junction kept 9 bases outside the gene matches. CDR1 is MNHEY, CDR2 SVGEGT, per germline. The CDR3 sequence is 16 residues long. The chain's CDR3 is CASSLAGGRRGNEQFF. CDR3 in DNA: TGTGCCAGCAGTCTAGCGGGGGGGCGACGAGGGAATGAGCAGTTCTTC.

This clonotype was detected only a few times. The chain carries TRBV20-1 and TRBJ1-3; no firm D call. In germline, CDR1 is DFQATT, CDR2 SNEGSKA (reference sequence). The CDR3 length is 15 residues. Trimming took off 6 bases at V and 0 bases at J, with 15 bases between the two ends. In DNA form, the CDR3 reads TGCAGTGCCGCCAATTGGGGAAGCTCTGGAAACACCATATATTTT. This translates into CSAANWGSSGNTIYF.

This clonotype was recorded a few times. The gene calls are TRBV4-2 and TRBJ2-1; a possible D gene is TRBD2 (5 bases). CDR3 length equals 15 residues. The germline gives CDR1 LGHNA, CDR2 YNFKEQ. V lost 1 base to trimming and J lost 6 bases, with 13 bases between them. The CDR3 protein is CASSQARRPINEQFF. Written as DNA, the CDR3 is TGTGCCAGCAGCCAAGCCCGGAGGCCCATCAATGAGCAGTTCTTC.

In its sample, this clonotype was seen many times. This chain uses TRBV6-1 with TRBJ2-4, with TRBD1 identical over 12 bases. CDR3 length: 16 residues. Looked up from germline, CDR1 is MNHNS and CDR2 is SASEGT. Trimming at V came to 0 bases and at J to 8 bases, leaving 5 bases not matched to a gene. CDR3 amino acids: CASSEAQGTGGDIQYF. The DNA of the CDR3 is TGTGCCAGCAGTGAAGCGCAGGGGACAGGGGGCGACATTCAGTACTTC.

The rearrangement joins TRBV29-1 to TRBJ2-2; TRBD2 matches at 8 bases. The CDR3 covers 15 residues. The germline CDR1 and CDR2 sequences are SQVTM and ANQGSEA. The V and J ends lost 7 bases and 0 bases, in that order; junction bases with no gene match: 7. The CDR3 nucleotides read TGCAGCGCTTCCCTAGCGGGTACGAACACCGGGGAGCTGTTTTTT. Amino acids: CSASLAGTNTGELFF.

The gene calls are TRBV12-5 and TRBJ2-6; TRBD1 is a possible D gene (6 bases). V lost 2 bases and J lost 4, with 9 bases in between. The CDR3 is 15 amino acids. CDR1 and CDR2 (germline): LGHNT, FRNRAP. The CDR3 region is CASGLTGSGANVLTF. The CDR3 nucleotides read TGTGCTAGTGGTTTGACAGGGTCCGGGGCCAACGTCCTGACTTTC.

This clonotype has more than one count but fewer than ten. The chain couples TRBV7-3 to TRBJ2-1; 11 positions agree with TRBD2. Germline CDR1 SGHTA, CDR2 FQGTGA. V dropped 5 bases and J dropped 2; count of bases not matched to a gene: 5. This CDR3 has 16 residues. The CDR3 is CASSLHSGGAYNEQFF. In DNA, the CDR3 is TGTGCCAGCAGCCTTCATAGCGGGGGGGCCTACAATGAGCAGTTCTTC.

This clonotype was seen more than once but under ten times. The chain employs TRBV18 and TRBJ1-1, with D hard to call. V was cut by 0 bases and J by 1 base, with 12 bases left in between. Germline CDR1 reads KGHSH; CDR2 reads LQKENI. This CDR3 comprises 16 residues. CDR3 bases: TGTGCCAGCTCACCACCGGGGAGGACTGGGAACACTGAAGCTTTCTTT. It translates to CASSPPGRTGNTEAFF.